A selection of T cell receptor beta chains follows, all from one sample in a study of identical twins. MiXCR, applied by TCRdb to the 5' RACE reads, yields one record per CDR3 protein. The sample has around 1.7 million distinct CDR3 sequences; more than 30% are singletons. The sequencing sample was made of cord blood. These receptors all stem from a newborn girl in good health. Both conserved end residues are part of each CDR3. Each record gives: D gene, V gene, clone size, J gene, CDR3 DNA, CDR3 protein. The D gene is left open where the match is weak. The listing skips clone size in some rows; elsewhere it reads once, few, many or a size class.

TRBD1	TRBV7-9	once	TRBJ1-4	TGTGCCAGCAGCTTGAGTCGGGACAGCTTTGCTAAACTGTTTTTT	CASSLSRDSFAKLFF
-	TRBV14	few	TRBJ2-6	TGTGCCAGCAGCTTCAACGGGGGCACTGGGGCCAACGTCCTGACTTTC	CASSFNGGTGANVLTF
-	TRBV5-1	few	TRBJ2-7	TGCGCCAGCAGACCGACCGGCTCCACCTACGAGCAGTACTTC	CASRPTGSTYEQYF
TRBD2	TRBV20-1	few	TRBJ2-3	TGCAGTGCTACCGTCTTAGCGGGGGGAACAGATACGCAGTATTTT	CSATVLAGGTDTQYF
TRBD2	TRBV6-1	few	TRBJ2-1	TGTGCCAGCAGTGAAGCACTAGCGGCCTTCTACAATGAGCAGTTCTTC	CASSEALAAFYNEQFF
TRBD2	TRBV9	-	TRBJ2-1	TGTGCCAGCAGCGTAGTGGCTAGCGGGCTTTCCTACAATGAGCAGTTCTTC	CASSVVASGLSYNEQFF
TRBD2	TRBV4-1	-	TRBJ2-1	TGCGCCAGCAGCCAGGCGACTAGCGGGAGTGGCAATGAGCAGTTCTTC	CASSQATSGSGNEQFF
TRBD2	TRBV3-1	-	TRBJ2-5	TGTGCCAGCAGCTACTTCGGCGGGAGGAGAGGGACCCAGTACTTC	CASSYFGGRRGTQYF
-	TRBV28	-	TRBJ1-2	TGTGCCAGCAGCCCCGGGCCCTCCCCCTATGGCTACACCTTC	CASSPGPSPYGYTF
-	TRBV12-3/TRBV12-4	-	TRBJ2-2	TGTGCCAGCACTTTGCGGGGTCACACCGGGGAGCTGTTTTTT	CASTLRGHTGELFF
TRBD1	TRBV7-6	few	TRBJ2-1	TGTGCCAGCAGCTTAAGGGGGCTAGTGTACAATGAGCAGTTCTTC	CASSLRGLVYNEQFF
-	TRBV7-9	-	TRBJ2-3	TGTGCCAGCAGCCCGAGCAGCCGGACTAGCACAGATACGCAGTATTTT	CASSPSSRTSTDTQYF
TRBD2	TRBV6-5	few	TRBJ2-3	TGTGCCAGCAGTCCGCCGGGACTAGTAAAAGATACGCAGTATTTT	CASSPPGLVKDTQYF
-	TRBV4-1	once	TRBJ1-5	TGCGCCAGCAGCCAAGATAGAGGGAACAATCAGCCCCAGCATTTT	CASSQDRGNNQPQHF
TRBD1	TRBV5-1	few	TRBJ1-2	TGCGCCAGCAGCCGTCGGGACAGGGGGCATGGCTACACCTTC	CASSRRDRGHGYTF
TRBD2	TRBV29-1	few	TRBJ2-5	TGCAGCGTTGCCCCTAGCGGGGGGCTGGGGGAGACCCAGTACTTC	CSVAPSGGLGETQYF
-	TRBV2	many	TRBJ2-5	TGTGCCAGCAGTGAGGGGGTACAGACCCAGTACTTC	CASSEGVQTQYF
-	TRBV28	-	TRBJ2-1	TGTGCCAGCAGTTATGGCGGGGCCAGGGATGGGTTCTTC	CASSYGGARDGFF
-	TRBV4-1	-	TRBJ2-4	TGCGCCAGCGGAGACAGGGAGGGGAAAAACATTCAGTACTTC	CASGDREGKNIQYF
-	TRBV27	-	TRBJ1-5	TGTGCCAGCAGTTTCGGGCGGGGATATAGCAATCAGCCCCAGCATTTT	CASSFGRGYSNQPQHF